This is a list of T cell receptor beta chains from one sample in a study of neurological immune-mediated disorders. In TCRdb, the 5' RACE reads were re-called with MiXCR into one record per CDR3 protein. Of roughly 30,000 distinct CDR3 sequences in the sample, 20% to 25% are singletons; the top ten hold roughly 29%. Material for sequencing was CD4+ T cells from blood. All receptors derive from a man aged 50 to 59 with HTLV-1-associated myelopathy (HAM/TSP). CDR3s include the opening cysteine and the closing phenylalanine or tryptophan.

V: TRBV6-5
CDR3: CASSYGTSGDNYEQYF

V: TRBV5-1
CDR3: CASRDETGGRYTF

V: TRBV2
CDR3: CASSIRQGTGNTIYF

V: TRBV6-5
CDR3: CASNNGLPNEKLFF

V: TRBV20-1
CDR3: CSAVQWAYNEQFF

V: TRBV7-2
CDR3: CASSLRGYTEAFF

V: TRBV5-5
CDR3: CASSLGGAYEQFF

V: TRBV20-1
CDR3: CSARTRIGVDTEAFF

V: TRBV20-1
CDR3: CSDRHAGTSGRTYEQYF

V: TRBV27
CDR3: CASTSGTATGELFF

V: TRBV20-1
CDR3: CSARQATYEQYF

V: TRBV6-5
CDR3: CASNPRHSGANVLTF

V: TRBV18
CDR3: CASSRLSTEQYF

V: TRBV20-1
CDR3: CSAEIAGGRSGELFF

V: TRBV6-5
CDR3: CASSSDRYQPQHF

V: TRBV6-5
CDR3: CASSYSGGRYGYTF

V: TRBV20-1
CDR3: CSAGQSNEQFF

V: TRBV9
CDR3: CASSRTTGLGEQYF

V: TRBV12-3/TRBV12-4
CDR3: CASSLGGQGADYGYTF

V: TRBV24-1
CDR3: CATSDPAGTGDDTQYF

V: TRBV9
CDR3: CASSVEGGQQPQHF

V: TRBV20-1
CDR3: CSARSSGAPPEQFF

V: TRBV5-1
CDR3: CASSQRTGGENTEAFF

V: TRBV5-1
CDR3: CASRGQEMNTEAFF

V: TRBV30
CDR3: CAWSLSWEQYF

V: TRBV19
CDR3: CASKSTGTPRANYGYTF

V: TRBV19
CDR3: CASSTGTGTFGGNQPQHF

V: TRBV29-1
CDR3: CSVGALSRNTGELFF

V: TRBV29-1
CDR3: CSVEGGMNIQYF

V: TRBV5-1
CDR3: CASSPQGQGNSPLHF

V: TRBV6-6
CDR3: CASSYRGGETQYF

V: TRBV5-1
CDR3: CASSQRGNEQYF

V: TRBV12-3/TRBV12-4
CDR3: CASSLGSGRPTDTQYF

V: TRBV5-5
CDR3: CASSSAASGGLTDTQYF

V: TRBV6-5
CDR3: CASRSKGIQYF

V: TRBV6-1
CDR3: CASSEGTANYGYTF

V: TRBV6-2/TRBV6-3
CDR3: CASSYVQGRSPLHF

V: TRBV7-3
CDR3: CVSSPLGTGSGNTIYF

V: TRBV20-1
CDR3: CSAKKTGSYMNTEAFF

V: TRBV7-9
CDR3: CASSAIRLQGSSSGYTF

V: TRBV11-2
CDR3: CASSFEGLGGEQFF

V: TRBV10-3
CDR3: CAISAQDRMNTEAFF

V: TRBV9
CDR3: CASSVVSDKRVNEQFF

V: TRBV10-3
CDR3: CAISEGGDRSQPQHF

V: TRBV6-5
CDR3: CASSRTGVEQYF

V: TRBV9
CDR3: CASSVAPGDISPLHF

V: TRBV5-4
CDR3: CASSLGGTGGDEQFF

V: TRBV29-1
CDR3: CSVSPGQKETQYF

V: TRBV20-1
CDR3: CSARGRHTEAFF

V: TRBV3-1
CDR3: CASSLIGTEAFF

V: TRBV12-3/TRBV12-4
CDR3: CASSRLAGGAEQYF

V: TRBV7-6
CDR3: CASSLEQGSNQPQHF

V: TRBV15
CDR3: CATSRQGVVMGEAFF

V: TRBV12-3/TRBV12-4
CDR3: CASSSSNSNYGYTF